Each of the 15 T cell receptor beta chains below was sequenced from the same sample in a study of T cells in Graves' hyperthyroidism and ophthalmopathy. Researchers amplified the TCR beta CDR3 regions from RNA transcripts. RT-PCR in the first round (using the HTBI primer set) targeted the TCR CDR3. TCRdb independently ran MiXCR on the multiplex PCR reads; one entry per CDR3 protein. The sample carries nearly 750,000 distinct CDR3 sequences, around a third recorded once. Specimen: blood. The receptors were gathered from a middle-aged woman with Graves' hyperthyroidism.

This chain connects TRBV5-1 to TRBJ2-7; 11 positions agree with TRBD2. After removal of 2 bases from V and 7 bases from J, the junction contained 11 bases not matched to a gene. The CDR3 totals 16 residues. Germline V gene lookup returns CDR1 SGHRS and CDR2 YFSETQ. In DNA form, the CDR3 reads TGCGCCAGCAGCTTAAGGGGACTAGCGGCCTACAATGAGCAGTACTTC. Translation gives CASSLRGLAAYNEQYF.

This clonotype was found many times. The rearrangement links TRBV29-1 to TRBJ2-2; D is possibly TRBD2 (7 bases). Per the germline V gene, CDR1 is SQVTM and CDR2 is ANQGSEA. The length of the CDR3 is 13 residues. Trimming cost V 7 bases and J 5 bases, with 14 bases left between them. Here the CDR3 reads CSGEGRGTGELFF. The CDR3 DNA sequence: TGCAGCGGGGAGGGCAGGGGAACCGGGGAGCTGTTTTTT.

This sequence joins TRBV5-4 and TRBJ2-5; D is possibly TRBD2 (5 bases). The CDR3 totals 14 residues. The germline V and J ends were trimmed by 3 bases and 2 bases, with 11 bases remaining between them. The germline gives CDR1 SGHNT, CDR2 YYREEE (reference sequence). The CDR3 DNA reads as TGTGCCAGCAGCTGGGAGACCAGACAAGAGACCCAGTACTTC. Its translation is CASSWETRQETQYF.

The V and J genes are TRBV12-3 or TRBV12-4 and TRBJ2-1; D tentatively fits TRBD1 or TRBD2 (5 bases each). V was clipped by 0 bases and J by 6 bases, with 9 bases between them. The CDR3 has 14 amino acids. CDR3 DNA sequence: TGTGCCAGCAGTTTAGCGGCTGGGGGCAATGAGCAGTTCTTC. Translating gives CASSLAAGGNEQFF.

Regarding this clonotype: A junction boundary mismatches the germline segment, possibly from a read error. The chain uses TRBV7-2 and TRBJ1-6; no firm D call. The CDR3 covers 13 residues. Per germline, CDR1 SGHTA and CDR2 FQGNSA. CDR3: CASSFQESSPPHF. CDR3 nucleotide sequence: TGTGCCAGCAGTTTCCAGGAGAGTTCACCCCCCCACTTT.

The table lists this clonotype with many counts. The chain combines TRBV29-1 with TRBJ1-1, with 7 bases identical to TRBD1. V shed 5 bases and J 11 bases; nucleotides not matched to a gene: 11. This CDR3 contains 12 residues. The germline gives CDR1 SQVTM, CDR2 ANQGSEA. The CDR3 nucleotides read TGCAGCGTTTGCGACAGGGAGGTCCTGGCTTTCTTT. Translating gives CSVCDREVLAFF.

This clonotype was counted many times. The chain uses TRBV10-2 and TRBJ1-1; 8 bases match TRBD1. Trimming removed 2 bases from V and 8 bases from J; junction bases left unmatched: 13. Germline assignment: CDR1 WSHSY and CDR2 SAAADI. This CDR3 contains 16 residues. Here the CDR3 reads CASSEGQGARYAEAFF. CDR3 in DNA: TGCGCCAGCAGTGAGGGTCAGGGGGCTAGGTACGCGGAAGCTTTCTTT.

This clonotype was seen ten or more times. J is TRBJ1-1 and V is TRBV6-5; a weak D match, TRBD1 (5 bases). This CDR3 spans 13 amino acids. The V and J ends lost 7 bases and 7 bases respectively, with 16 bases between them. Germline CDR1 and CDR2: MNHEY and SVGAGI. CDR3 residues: CASTPFSGVEAFF. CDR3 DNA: TGTGCCAGCACTCCCTTCTCGGGGGTTGAAGCTTTCTTT.

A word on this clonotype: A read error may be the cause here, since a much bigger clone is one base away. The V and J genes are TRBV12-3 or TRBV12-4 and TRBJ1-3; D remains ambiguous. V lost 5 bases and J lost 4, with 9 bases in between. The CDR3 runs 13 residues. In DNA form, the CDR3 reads TGTGCCAGCAGTGCCCTTCTGGGAAACACCATATATTTT. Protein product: CASSALLGNTIYF.

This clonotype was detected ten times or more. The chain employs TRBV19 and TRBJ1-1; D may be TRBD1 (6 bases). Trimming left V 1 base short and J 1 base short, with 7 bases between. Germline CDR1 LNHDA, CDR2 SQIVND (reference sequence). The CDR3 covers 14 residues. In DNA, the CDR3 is TGTGCCAGTAGTATAGCGGGACAGAACACTGAAGCTTTCTTT. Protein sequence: CASSIAGQNTEAFF. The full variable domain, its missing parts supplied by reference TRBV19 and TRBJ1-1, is DGGITQSPKYLFRKEGQNVTLSCEQNLNHDAMYWYRQDPGQGLRLIYYSQIVNDFQKGDIAEGYSVSREKKESFPLTVTSAQKNPTAFYLCASSIAGQNTEAFFGQGTRLTVV.

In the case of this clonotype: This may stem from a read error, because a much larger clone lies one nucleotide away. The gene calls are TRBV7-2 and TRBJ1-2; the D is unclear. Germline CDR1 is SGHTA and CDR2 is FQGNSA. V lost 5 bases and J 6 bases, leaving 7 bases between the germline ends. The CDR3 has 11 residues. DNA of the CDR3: TGTGCCAGCAGCGAGGCCAATGGCTACACCTTC. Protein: CASSEANGYTF.

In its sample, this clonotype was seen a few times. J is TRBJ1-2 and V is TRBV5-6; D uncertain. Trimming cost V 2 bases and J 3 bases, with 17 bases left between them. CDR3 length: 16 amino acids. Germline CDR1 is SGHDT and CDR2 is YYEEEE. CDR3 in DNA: TGTGCCAGCAGCTTCCTTACTGCCTTGGCCTACTATGGCTACACCTTC. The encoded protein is CASSFLTALAYYGYTF. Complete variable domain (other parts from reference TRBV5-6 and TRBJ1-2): DAGVTQSPTHLIKTRGQQVTLRCSPKSGHDTVSWYQQALGQGPQFIFQYYEEEERQRGNFPDRFSGHQFPNYSSELNVNALLLGDSALYLCASSFLTALAYYGYTFGSGTRLTVV.

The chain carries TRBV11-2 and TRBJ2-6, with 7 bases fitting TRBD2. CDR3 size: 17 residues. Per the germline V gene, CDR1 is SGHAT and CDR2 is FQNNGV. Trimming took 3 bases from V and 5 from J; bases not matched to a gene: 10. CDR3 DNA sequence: TGTGCCAGCAGCTTTACTAGCGTGGTCGGCTGGGCCAACGTCCTGACTTTC. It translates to CASSFTSVVGWANVLTF.

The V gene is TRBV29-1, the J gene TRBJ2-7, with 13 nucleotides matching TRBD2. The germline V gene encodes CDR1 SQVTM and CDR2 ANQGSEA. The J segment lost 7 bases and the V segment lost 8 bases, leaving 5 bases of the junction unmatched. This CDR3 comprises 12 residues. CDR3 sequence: CSQRGLAGEQYF. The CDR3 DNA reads TGCAGCCAGAGGGGACTAGCGGGAGAGCAGTACTTC.

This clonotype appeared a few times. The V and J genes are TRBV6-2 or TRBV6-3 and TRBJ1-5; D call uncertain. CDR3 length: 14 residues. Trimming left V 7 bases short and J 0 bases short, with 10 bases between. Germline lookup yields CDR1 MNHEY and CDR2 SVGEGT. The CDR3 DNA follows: TGTGCCAGCATGCGGGTATATAGCAATCAGCCCCAGCATTTT. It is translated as CASMRVYSNQPQHF.